This T cell receptor (beta chain) emerged from a study of T cells in Graves' hyperthyroidism and ophthalmopathy. This clonotype has only a few counts. Its antigen is as yet unknown. Amplification of TCR beta CDR3 regions used RNA as the template. TCR CDR3 regions were first amplified by RT-PCR with HTBI primers. TCRdb reprocessed the multiplex PCR reads via MiXCR and lists one record per CDR3 protein. The data contain approximately 490,000 distinct CDR3 sequences, roughly 23% of them singletons. Investigators excluded patients with uncontrolled infection, other autoimmune disease, pregnancy or lactation. Notes on the study in general: A model using 13 V-J features told ophthalmopathy apart from stable hyperthyroidism.

The sequenced sample was blood. The receptor comes from a woman in her 70s with Graves' ophthalmopathy.

CDR3 in amino acids: CAWGYELPNEQFF. The CDR3 DNA sequence: TGTGCCTGGGGCTATGAATTACCTAATGAGCAGTTCTTC. The chain is built from TRBV30 and TRBJ2-1; D uncertain. Germline V lookup: CDR1 GTSNPN, CDR2 SVGIG (reference sequence). Trimming removed 5 bases from V and 7 bases from J, with 15 bases in between. The CDR3 has 13 residues.